These T cell receptor beta chains were read from a single sample in a study of identical twins. From the 5' RACE reads, TCRdb called clonotypes with MiXCR, one entry per CDR3 protein. The repertoire holds hundreds of thousands of distinct CDR3 sequences, with 5.5% to 6.5% as singletons. The sequenced material came from naive T cells sorted from blood. The receptors stem from a man in his late teens or twenties in good health. The CDR3 runs from the conserved cysteine through the conserved F or W. D genes are given only for firm matches. Only part of the rows carry a size: once, few, many, or a class if the clone is expanded.

>TRBV6-1|TRBD1|many|TRBJ1-2
CASGSGTGGALNGYTF
TGTGCCAGCGGGTCCGGGACAGGGGGCGCGTTGAATGGCTACACCTTC
>TRBV6-1|-|few|TRBJ1-4
CASSPRRAEEKLFF
TGTGCCAGCAGCCCTCGGCGCGCTGAGGAAAAACTGTTTTTT
>TRBV3-1|TRBD1|many|TRBJ2-1
CASSQERMGQVRRDEQFF
TGTGCCAGCAGCCAAGAACGGATGGGACAGGTCAGGAGGGATGAGCAGTTCTTC
>TRBV7-9|-|few|TRBJ2-2
CASNLVGNTGELFF
TGTGCCAGCAACTTAGTGGGGAACACCGGGGAGCTGTTTTTT
>TRBV7-9|-|few|TRBJ2-7
CASSLGDGIYYEQYF
TGTGCCAGCAGCCTTGGGGACGGGATCTACTACGAGCAGTACTTC
>TRBV10-3|-|many|TRBJ2-1
CAISSAGATQFF
TGTGCCATCAGTTCCGCGGGTGCTACTCAGTTCTTC
>TRBV9|TRBD2|many|TRBJ2-1
CASSVSIRDYDNEQFF
TGTGCCAGCAGCGTATCTATCCGGGACTACGACAATGAGCAGTTCTTC
>TRBV24-1|TRBD2|many|TRBJ2-2
CATSGIGTSGRIDTGELFF
TGTGCCACCAGTGGGATCGGGACTAGCGGGAGAATCGACACCGGGGAGCTGTTTTTT
>TRBV18|TRBD2|few|TRBJ2-7
CASSPPDRLAGGYEQYF
TGTGCCAGCTCACCGCCCGACCGACTAGCGGGAGGATACGAGCAGTACTTC
>TRBV19|-|-|TRBJ1-5
CASSSLGSNNQPQHF
TGTGCCAGTAGCTCGTTGGGGTCGAACAATCAGCCCCAGCATTTT
>TRBV7-9|-|-|TRBJ1-5
CASSFNGNGQPQHF
TGTGCCAGCAGCTTTAATGGGAACGGTCAGCCCCAGCATTTT
>TRBV6-1|-|-|TRBJ1-5
CASSRTVNSNQPQHF
TGTGCCAGCAGCCGGACCGTGAATAGCAATCAGCCCCAGCATTTT
>TRBV10-3|-|many|TRBJ1-3
CASSVGASGNTIYF
TGTGCCAGCTCGGTTGGAGCCTCTGGAAACACCATATATTTT
>TRBV24-1|TRBD2|many|TRBJ2-2
CATRAGGKSGELFF
TGTGCCACCAGGGCGGGAGGGAAATCCGGGGAGCTGTTTTTT
>TRBV4-3|-|few|TRBJ1-1
CASSQDRSTEAFF
TGCGCCAGCAGCCAAGATAGGAGCACTGAAGCTTTCTTT
>TRBV12-3/TRBV12-4|-|many|TRBJ1-5
CASSLDGLNQPQHF
TGTGCCAGCAGTTTAGACGGACTCAATCAGCCCCAGCATTTT
>TRBV6-1|TRBD2|-|TRBJ2-2
CASSPLAGVIGELFF
TGTGCCAGCAGCCCTCTAGCGGGAGTAATCGGGGAGCTGTTTTTT